The source of this TCR beta chain is a study of blood T cell repertoires in COVID-19. Study details: Sources were T cells, B-cell-depleted T cells, or PBMCs; the material itself was cDNA or gDNA.

V lost 6 bases and J 8 bases, leaving 24 bases between the germline ends. The V gene's germline CDR1 is SGDLS and CDR2 YYNGEE. This CDR3 spans 16 amino acids. The assay was immunoSEQ multiplex PCR, and TCRdb's table has in-frame clones only and misses some. The repertoire has 60,000 or so clones, over 75% of them found once; the top ten carry around 16%. The chain employs TRBV9 and TRBJ2-1, with D possibly being TRBD2 (7 bases). Sequencing used peripheral blood. The TCR sequence derives from a human donor in a cohort sampled during active COVID-19. The chain's CDR3 is CASTKLRWGGPYEQFF. The CDR3, as DNA: TGTGCCAGCACTAAACTCCGTTGGGGGGGGCCTTATGAGCAGTTCTTC.